The clone carrying this T cell receptor beta chain is labeled medium-sized. Its matching antigen is unknown. Four subsets defined by PD-1 and/or TIGIT were sorted from live CD3+CD8+TCRalphabeta+ cells. Each library started from around 14 ng of total RNA using the QIAseq Immune Repertoire TCR panel. TCRdb re-called the reads through MiXCR, storing one row per CDR3 protein. The repertoire holds approximately 400 distinct CDR3 sequences, with approximately 11% as singletons. The data derive from a study of circulating CD8 cells and anti-PD-1 response in melanoma. Study outcomes and limitations: PD-1 and DPOS subsets showed similar, higher clonality than DNEG. Some patients were treatment-naive; others were previously treated. Clonotype sharing was highest between DPOS and TIGIT subsets.

The sample was CD8+ T cells from PBMCs, taken at baseline or after one month of anti-PD-1 therapy (not recorded which). The source of this sequence is a human donor with melanoma.

CDR3 loop: CASGPGTGNQPQHF. The CDR3 nucleotides read TGTGCTAGTGGTCCCGGGACAGGGAATCAGCCCCAGCATTTT. This chain links TRBV12-5 with TRBJ1-5; 9 bases are shared with TRBD1. V trimming: 5 bases; J trimming: 4 bases; junction bases outside the gene matches: 3. The germline CDR1 and CDR2 sequences are LGHNT and FRNRAP. The CDR3 contains 14 residues.